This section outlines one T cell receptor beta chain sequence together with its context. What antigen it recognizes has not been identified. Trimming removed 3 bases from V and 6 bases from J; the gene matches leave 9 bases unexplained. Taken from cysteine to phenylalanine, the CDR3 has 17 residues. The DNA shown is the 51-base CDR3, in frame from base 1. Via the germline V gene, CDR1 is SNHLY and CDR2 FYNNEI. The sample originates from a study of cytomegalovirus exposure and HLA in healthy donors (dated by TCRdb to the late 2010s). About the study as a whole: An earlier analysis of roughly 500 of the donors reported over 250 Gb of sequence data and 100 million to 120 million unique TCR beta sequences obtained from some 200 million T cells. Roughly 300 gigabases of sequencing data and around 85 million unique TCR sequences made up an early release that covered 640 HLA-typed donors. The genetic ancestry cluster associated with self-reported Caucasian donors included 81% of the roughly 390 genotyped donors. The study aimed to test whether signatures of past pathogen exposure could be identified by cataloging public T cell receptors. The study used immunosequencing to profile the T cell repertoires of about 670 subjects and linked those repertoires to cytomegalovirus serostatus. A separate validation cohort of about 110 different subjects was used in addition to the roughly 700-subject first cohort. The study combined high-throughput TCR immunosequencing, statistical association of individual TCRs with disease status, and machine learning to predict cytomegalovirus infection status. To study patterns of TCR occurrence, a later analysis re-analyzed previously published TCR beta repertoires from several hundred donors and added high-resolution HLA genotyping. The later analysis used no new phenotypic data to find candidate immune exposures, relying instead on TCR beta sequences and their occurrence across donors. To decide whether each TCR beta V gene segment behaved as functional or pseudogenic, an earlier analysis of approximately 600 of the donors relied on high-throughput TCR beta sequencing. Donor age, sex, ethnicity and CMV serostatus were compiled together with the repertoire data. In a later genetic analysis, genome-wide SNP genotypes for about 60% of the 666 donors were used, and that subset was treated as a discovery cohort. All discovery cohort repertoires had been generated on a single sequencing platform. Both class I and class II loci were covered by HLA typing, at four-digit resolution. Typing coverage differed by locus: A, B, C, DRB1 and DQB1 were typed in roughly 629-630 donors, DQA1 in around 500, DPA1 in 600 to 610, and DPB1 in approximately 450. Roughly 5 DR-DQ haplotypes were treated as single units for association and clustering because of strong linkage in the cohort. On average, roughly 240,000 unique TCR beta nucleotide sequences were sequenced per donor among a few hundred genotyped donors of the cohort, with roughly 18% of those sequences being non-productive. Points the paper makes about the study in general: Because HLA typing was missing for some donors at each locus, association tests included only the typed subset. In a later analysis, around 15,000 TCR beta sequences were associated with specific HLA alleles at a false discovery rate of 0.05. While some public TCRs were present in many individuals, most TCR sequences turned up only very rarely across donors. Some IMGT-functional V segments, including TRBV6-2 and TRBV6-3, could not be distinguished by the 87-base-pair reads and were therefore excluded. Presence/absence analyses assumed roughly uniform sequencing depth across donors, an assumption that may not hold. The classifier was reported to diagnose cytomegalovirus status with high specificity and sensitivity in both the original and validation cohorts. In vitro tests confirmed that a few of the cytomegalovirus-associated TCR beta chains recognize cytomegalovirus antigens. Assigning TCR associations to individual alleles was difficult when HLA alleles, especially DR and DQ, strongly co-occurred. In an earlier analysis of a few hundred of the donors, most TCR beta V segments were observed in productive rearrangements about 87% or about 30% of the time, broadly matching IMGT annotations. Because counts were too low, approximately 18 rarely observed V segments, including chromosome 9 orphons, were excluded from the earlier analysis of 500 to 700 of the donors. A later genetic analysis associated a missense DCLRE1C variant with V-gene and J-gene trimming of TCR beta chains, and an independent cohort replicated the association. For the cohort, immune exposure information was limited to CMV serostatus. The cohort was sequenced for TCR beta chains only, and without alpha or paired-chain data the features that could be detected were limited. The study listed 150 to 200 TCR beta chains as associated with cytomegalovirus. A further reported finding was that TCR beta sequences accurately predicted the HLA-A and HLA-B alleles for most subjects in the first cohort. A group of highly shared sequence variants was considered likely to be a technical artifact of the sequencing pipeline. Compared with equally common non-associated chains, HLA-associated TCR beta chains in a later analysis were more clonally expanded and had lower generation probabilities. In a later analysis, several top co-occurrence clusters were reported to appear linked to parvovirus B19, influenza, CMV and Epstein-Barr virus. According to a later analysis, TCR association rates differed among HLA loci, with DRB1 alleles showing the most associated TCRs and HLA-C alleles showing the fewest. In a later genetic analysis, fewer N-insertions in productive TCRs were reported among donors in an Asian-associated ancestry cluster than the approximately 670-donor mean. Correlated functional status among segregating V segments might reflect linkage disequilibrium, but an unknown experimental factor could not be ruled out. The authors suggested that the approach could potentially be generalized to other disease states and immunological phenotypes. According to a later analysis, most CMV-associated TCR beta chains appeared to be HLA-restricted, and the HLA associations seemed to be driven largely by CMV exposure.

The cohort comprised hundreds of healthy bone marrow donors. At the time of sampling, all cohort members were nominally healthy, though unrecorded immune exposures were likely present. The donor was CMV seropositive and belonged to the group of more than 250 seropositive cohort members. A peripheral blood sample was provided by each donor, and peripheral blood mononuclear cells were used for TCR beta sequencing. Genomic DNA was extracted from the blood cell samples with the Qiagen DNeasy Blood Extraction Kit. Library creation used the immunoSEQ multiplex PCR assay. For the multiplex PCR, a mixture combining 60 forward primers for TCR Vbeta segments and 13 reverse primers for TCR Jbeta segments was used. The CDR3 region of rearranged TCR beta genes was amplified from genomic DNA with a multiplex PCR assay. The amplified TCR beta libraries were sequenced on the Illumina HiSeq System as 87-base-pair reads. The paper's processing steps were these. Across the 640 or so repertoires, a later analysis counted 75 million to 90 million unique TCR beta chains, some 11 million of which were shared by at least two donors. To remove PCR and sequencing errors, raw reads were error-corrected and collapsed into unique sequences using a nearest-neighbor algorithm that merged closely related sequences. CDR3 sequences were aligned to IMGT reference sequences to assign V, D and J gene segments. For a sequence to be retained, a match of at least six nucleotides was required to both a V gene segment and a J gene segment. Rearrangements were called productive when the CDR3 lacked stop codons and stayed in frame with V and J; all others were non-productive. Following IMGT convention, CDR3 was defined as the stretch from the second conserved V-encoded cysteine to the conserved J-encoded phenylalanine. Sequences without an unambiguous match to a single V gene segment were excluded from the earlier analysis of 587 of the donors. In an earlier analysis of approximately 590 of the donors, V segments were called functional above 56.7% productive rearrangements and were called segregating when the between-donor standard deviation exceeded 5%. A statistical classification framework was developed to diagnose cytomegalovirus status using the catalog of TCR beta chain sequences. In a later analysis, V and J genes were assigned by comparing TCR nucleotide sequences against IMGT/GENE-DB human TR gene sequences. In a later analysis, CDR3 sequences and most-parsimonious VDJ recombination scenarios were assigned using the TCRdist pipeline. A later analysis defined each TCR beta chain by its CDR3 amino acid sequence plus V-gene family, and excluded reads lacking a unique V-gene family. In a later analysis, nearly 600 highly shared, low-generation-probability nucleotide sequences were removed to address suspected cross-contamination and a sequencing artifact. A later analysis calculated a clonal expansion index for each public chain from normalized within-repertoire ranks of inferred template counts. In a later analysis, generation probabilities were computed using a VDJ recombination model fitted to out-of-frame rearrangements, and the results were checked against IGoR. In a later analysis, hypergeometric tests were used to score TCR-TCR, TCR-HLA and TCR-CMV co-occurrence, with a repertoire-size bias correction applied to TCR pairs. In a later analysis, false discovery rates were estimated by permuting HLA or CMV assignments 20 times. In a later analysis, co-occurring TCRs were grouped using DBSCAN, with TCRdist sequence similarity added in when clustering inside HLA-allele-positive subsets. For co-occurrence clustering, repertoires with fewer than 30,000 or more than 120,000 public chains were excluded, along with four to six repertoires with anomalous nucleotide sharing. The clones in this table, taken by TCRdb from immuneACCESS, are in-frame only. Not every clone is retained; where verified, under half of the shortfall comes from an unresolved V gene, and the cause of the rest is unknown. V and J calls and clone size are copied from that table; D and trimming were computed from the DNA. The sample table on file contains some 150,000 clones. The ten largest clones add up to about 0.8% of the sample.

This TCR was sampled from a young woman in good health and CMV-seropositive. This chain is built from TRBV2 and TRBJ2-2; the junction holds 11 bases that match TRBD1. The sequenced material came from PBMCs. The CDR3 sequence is CASSENWPGQGAGELFF. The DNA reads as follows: TGTGCCAGCAGTGAGAACTGGCCGGGACAGGGGGCCGGGGAGCTGTTTTTT.